This TCR beta chain was sequenced during a study of neurological immune-mediated disorders. Germline values: CDR1 SGHTA, CDR2 FQGNSA. With V trimmed by 0 bases and J by 6 bases, 5 bases remained unmatched. The CDR3 runs 15 residues. This clonotype showed up just a few times. Its cognate antigen is unknown. TCRdb re-derived calls from the 5' RACE reads in MiXCR, one entry per CDR3 protein. The sample includes 30,000 to 40,000 distinct CDR3 sequences, approximately 4.2% of them seen just once. Study-wide results and limits: Whereas HTLV-1-associated myelopathy showed the most TCR clonal expansion, multiple sclerosis showed the least, with levels below those of healthy controls.

The clonotype comes from a man aged 30 to 45 with multiple sclerosis. Sequenced input: PBMCs. This chain joins TRBV7-2 and TRBJ1-2, with 9 bases matching TRBD1. The CDR3 reads CASSLAYRTGDGYTF. In DNA, the CDR3 is TGTGCCAGCAGCTTAGCGTATAGGACAGGGGATGGCTACACCTTC. The full variable domain, with the rest looked up from reference TRBV7-2 and TRBJ1-2, is GAGVSQSPSNKVTEKGKDVELRCDPISGHTALYWYRQSLGQGLEFLIYFQGNSAPDKSGLPSDRFSAERTGGSVSTLTIQRTQQEDSAVYLCASSLAYRTGDGYTFGSGTRLTVV.